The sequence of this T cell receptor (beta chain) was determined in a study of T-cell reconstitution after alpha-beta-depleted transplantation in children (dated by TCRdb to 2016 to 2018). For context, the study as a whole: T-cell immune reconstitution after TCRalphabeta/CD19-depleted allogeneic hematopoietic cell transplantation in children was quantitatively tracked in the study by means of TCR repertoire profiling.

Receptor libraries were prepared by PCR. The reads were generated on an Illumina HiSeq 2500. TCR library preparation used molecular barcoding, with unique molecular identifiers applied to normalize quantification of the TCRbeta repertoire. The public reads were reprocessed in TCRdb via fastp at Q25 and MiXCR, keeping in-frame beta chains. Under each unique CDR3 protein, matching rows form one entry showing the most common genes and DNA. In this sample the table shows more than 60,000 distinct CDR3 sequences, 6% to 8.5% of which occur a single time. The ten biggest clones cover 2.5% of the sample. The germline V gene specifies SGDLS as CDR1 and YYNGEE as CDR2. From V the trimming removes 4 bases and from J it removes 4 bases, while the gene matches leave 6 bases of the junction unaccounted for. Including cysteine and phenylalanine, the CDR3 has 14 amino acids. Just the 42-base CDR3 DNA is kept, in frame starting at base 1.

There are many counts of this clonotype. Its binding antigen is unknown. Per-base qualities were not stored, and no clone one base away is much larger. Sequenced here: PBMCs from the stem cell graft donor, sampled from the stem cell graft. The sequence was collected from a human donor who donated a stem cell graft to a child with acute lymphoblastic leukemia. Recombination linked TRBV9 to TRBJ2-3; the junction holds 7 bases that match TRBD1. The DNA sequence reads TGTGCCAGCAGCTATTGGACAGGCGCAGATACGCAGTATTTT. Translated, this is CASSYWTGADTQYF.